One and the same sample provided the 30 T cell receptor beta chains below, sequenced in a study of cytomegalovirus exposure and HLA in healthy donors. PCR employed 60 Vbeta and 13 Jbeta primers. Using immunoSEQ multiplex PCR, the repertoire was profiled, and TCRdb retains in-frame clones only, with some absent. Of about 150,000 clones listed, roughly 9.7% are singletons. Sequenced sample: PBMCs. The receptor set was obtained from a man aged 50 to 59 in good health and CMV-seronegative.

The sample holds a few counts of this clone. This chain uses TRBV18 with TRBJ1-1, with D tentatively TRBD1 (5 bases). V lost 1 base and J 3 bases, leaving 9 bases between the germline ends. CDR3 size: 14 residues. The germline gives CDR1 KGHSH, CDR2 LQKENI. The CDR3 region is CASSPQGLDTEAFF. As DNA, the CDR3 is TGTGCCAGCTCACCACAGGGGCTTGACACTGAAGCTTTCTTT.

This chain links TRBV7-8 with TRBJ1-1, with 9 positions matching TRBD1. The length of the CDR3 is 15 residues. V dropped 5 bases and J dropped 6; count of bases not matched to a gene: 10. Germline loops: CDR1 SGHVS, CDR2 FQNEAQ. Here the CDR3 reads CASSPSEQGASEAFF. In DNA, the CDR3 is TGTGCCAGCAGCCCCTCCGAACAGGGGGCGTCTGAAGCTTTCTTT.

This chain uses TRBV6-1 with TRBJ2-3; tentatively, D is TRBD2 (5 bases). Germline CDR1 reads MNHNS; CDR2 reads SASEGT. V lost 5 bases and J lost 8, with 26 bases in between. The CDR3 spans 17 residues. CDR3 residues: CASSQGKLTSAQGTQYF. The CDR3, as DNA: TGTGCCAGCAGTCAAGGCAAGCTAACTAGTGCCCAAGGTACGCAGTATTTT.

The chain employs TRBV19 and TRBJ2-1; 8 nucleotides agree with TRBD2. The V gene's germline CDR1 is LNHDA and CDR2 SQIVND (reference sequence). After removal of 5 bases from V and 4 bases from J, the junction contained 10 bases not matched to a gene. This CDR3 is 16 amino acids long. The CDR3 sequence is CASSLLGRGAYNEQFF. The DNA of the CDR3 is TGTGCCAGTAGTTTACTTGGGCGGGGGGCGTACAATGAGCAGTTCTTC. Full variable domain (missing parts from reference TRBV19 and TRBJ2-1): DGGITQSPKYLFRKEGQNVTLSCEQNLNHDAMYWYRQDPGQGLRLIYYSQIVNDFQKGDIAEGYSVSREKKESFPLTVTSAQKNPTAFYLCASSLLGRGAYNEQFFGPGTRLTVL.

This clone was found a few times. This chain connects TRBV19 to TRBJ1-2; the match to TRBD1 covers 8 bases. The J segment lost 7 bases and the V segment lost 6 bases, leaving 7 bases of the junction unmatched. Germline V gene sequence: CDR1 LNHDA, CDR2 SQIVND (reference sequence). The CDR3 totals 13 residues. CDR3 bases: TGTGCCAGTAGGAAGGACAGGGCGATTGGCTACACCTTC. Translated, it gives CASRKDRAIGYTF. The full variable domain, in which reference TRBV19 and TRBJ1-2 provide the parts outside the CDR3, is DGGITQSPKYLFRKEGQNVTLSCEQNLNHDAMYWYRQDPGQGLRLIYYSQIVNDFQKGDIAEGYSVSREKKESFPLTVTSAQKNPTAFYLCASRKDRAIGYTFGSGTRLTVV.

The gene calls are TRBV19 and TRBJ1-3, with unresolved D. CDR1 and CDR2 (germline): LNHDA, SQIVND (reference sequence). The CDR3 has 16 amino acids. V was cut by 6 bases and J by 0 bases, with 15 bases left in between. The CDR3 bases are TGTGCCAGTAGAGGGAGGGCCTACCCCTCTGGAAACACCATATATTTT. Protein sequence: CASRGRAYPSGNTIYF.

This clone came up a few times. The J gene is TRBJ1-5, the V gene TRBV5-8, with 9 positions matching TRBD1. The CDR3 extends over 15 amino acids. Germline CDR1 is SGHTS and CDR2 is YDEGEE. The V segment lost 3 bases and the J segment 5 bases; nucleotides outside the gene matches: 6. Written as DNA, the CDR3 is TGTGCCAGCAGCTCTACCGGGACAGGGTATCAGCCCCAGCATTTT. Its translation is CASSSTGTGYQPQHF.

V gene TRBV6-1 combines with J gene TRBJ2-3; D call uncertain. CDR3 length equals 19 residues. V dropped 1 base and J dropped 1 base, with 21 bases sitting between them. The V gene's germline CDR1 is MNHNS and CDR2 SASEGT. The CDR3 DNA reads TGTGCCAGCAGTGAAGGGTGGCAGGCGTCTCTCCGAGGCACAGATACGCAGTATTTT. Translation gives CASSEGWQASLRGTDTQYF.

This clone has a handful of counts. The genes are TRBV18 and TRBJ2-7, with D possibly TRBD1 on 5 matching bases. Germline CDR1 reads KGHSH; CDR2 reads LQKENI. The CDR3 sequence is 13 residues long. V lost 4 bases and J lost 2, with 9 bases in between. This chain's CDR3 is CASSLGQPYEQYF. The DNA of the CDR3 is TGTGCCAGCTCACTCGGACAACCCTACGAGCAGTACTTC.

The chain carries TRBV11-3 and TRBJ2-2; a weak D match, TRBD1 (5 bases). The CDR3 has 11 residues. Trimming took 10 bases from V and 6 from J, leaving 9 bases between them. From germline, CDR1 is SGHNT and CDR2 YENEEA. Written as DNA, the CDR3 is TGTGCCACCCAGGGATCCGGGGAGCTGTTTTTT. It yields the protein CATQGSGELFF. The full variable domain, rest sourced from reference TRBV11-3 and TRBJ2-2, is EAGVVQSPRYKIIEKKQPVAFWCNPISGHNTLYWYLQNLGQGPELLIRYENEEAVDDSQLPKDRFSAERLKGVDSTLKIQPAELGDSAVYLCATQGSGELFFGEGSRLTVL.

This clone has just a few counts. Other DNA sequences in this specimen translate into the identical CDR3. This chain joins TRBV6-1 and TRBJ1-1, with 7 positions matching TRBD1. The CDR3 covers 14 residues. Trimming at V came to 2 bases and at J to 10 bases, leaving 10 bases not matched to a gene. Germline CDR1 is MNHNS and CDR2 is SASEGT. CDR3 sequence: CASSEYTGEKGAFF. In nucleotides, the CDR3 is TGTGCCAGCAGTGAATATACAGGGGAAAAAGGAGCTTTCTTT.

This clone was picked up a small number of times. The chain links TRBV6-5 to TRBJ2-2, with 8 positions matching TRBD1. Germline V gene lookup returns CDR1 MNHEY and CDR2 SVGAGI. CDR3 length: 15 amino acids. Unmatched junction bases numbered 4, after V lost 4 bases and J lost 3 bases. Here the CDR3 reads CASSFQGADTGELFF. As DNA, the CDR3 is TGTGCCAGCAGTTTCCAGGGGGCAGACACCGGGGAGCTGTTTTTT.

This clone has a handful of counts. The chain combines TRBV7-9 with TRBJ2-1; D not resolved. The germline gives CDR1 SEHNR, CDR2 FQNEAQ (reference sequence). V was trimmed by 3 bases and J by 6 bases, leaving 6 bases between them. CDR3 length: 12 residues. CDR3 loop: CASSFISNEQFF. For the CDR3, the DNA is TGTGCCAGCAGCTTTATATCCAATGAGCAGTTCTTC.

This clone was counted only a few times. V gene TRBV5-1 combines with J gene TRBJ2-5, with D perhaps matching TRBD2 (6 bases). The ends were cut back, 5 bases at V and 4 bases at J, with 21 bases in the middle. Looked up from germline, CDR1 is SGHRS and CDR2 is YFSETQ. The CDR3 runs 16 residues. DNA of the CDR3: TGCGCCAGCAGTCCAACCCCGGGAACGCGGGGAGAGACCCAGTACTTC. It is translated as CASSPTPGTRGETQYF.

This chain connects TRBV5-4 to TRBJ1-4, with TRBD1 identical over 8 bases. V shed 4 bases and J 5 bases; nucleotides not matched to a gene: 10. There are 16 residues in the CDR3. In germline, CDR1 is SGHNT, CDR2 YYREEE (reference sequence). CDR3 protein: CASSAKTTGVNEKLFF. CDR3 DNA: TGTGCCAGCAGCGCTAAAACGACAGGGGTAAATGAAAAACTGTTTTTT. The variable domain in full, completed from reference TRBV5-4 and TRBJ1-4, reads ETGVTQSPTHLIKTRGQQVTLRCSSQSGHNTVSWYQQALGQGPQFIFQYYREEENGRGNFPPRFSGLQFPNYSSELNVNALELDDSALYLCASSAKTTGVNEKLFFGSGTQLSVL.

Only a few counts were recorded for this clone. The identical CDR3 is also encoded by other nucleotide sequences in the sample. This chain uses TRBV18 with TRBJ1-2; D not certain. The CDR3 has 13 amino acids. CDR1 KGHSH and CDR2 LQKENI come from the germline V gene. V lost 3 bases, J lost 2 bases, and 7 bases lay in between. CDR3 coding DNA: TGTGCCAGCTCACCGGGCGGGAACTATGGCTACACCTTC. Residues: CASSPGGNYGYTF. The full variable domain, with the rest looked up from reference TRBV18 and TRBJ1-2, is NAGVMQNPRHLVRRRGQEARLRCSPMKGHSHVYWYRQLPEEGLKFMVYLQKENIIDESGMPKERFSAEFPKEGPSILRIQQVVRGDSAAYFCASSPGGNYGYTFGSGTRLTVV.

The rearrangement joins TRBV4-2 to TRBJ1-4, with D possibly being TRBD1 (6 bases). This CDR3 contains 16 residues. Looked up from germline, CDR1 is LGHNA and CDR2 is YNFKEQ. The V and J ends lost 3 bases and 7 bases respectively, with 18 bases between them. This chain's CDR3 is CASSQPEGGGTEKLFF. The CDR3 DNA sequence: TGTGCCAGCAGCCAGCCCGAGGGGGGAGGGACTGAAAAACTGTTTTTT.

This clone came up many times. The chain combines TRBV9 with TRBJ1-3; the D is unclear. The CDR3 is 14 residues long. V gave up 0 bases and J gave up 0 bases, with 4 bases separating them. Germline CDR1 is SGDLS and CDR2 is YYNGEE. The CDR3: CASSVGSSGNTIYF. CDR3 nucleotides: TGTGCCAGCAGCGTAGGCAGCTCTGGAAACACCATATATTTT.

This clone has only a few counts. V gene TRBV28 combines with J gene TRBJ2-7, with D possibly being TRBD2 (5 bases). In germline, CDR1 is MDHEN, CDR2 SYDVKM. CDR3 length equals 18 residues. V lost 3 bases to trimming and J lost 2 bases, with 23 bases between them. The CDR3 protein is CASSFEEYHYPGTYEQYF. The CDR3 DNA reads as TGTGCCAGCAGTTTTGAAGAGTACCATTACCCCGGGACCTACGAGCAGTACTTC. Full variable domain (outside the CDR3, taken from reference TRBV28 and TRBJ2-7): DVKVTQSSRYLVKRTGEKVFLECVQDMDHENMFWYRQDPGLGLRLIYFSYDVKMKEKGDIPEGYSVSREKKERFSLILESASTNQTSMYLCASSFEEYHYPGTYEQYFGPGTRLTVT.

This clone was counted a few times. The chain links TRBV5-1 to TRBJ1-1, with D hard to call. There are 15 residues in the CDR3. V lost 1 base and J lost 4, with 14 bases in between. CDR1 and CDR2 (germline): SGHRS, YFSETQ. This CDR3 reads CASSLNAGVFTEAFF. In DNA, the CDR3 is TGCGCCAGCAGCTTGAATGCCGGGGTGTTCACTGAAGCTTTCTTT.

This chain uses TRBV4-1 with TRBJ2-5; a weak D match, TRBD2 (7 bases). The CDR3 consists of 19 residues. CDR1 is MGHRA, CDR2 YSYEKL, per germline. Deletions cut 0 bases from V and 0 bases from J, with 20 bases between. The CDR3 nucleotides are TGCGCCAGCAGCCAAGATCGCGGAGGGGGGGCCCACTACCAAGAGACCCAGTACTTC. Its translation: CASSQDRGGGAHYQETQYF.

The rearrangement links TRBV9 to TRBJ2-3, with TRBD1 identical over 7 bases. Germline V gene data show CDR1 as SGDLS and CDR2 as YYNGEE. The CDR3 totals 16 residues. The trim removed 0 bases at V and 2 bases at J, leaving 6 bases unmatched. The chain's CDR3 is CASSVESRGSTDTQYF. As DNA, the CDR3 is TGTGCCAGCAGCGTAGAAAGCAGGGGGTCCACAGATACGCAGTATTTT. The complete variable domain, with remaining parts taken from reference TRBV9 and TRBJ2-3, reads DSGVTQTPKHLITATGQRVTLRCSPRSGDLSVYWYQQSLDQGLQFLIQYYNGEERAKGNILERFSAQQFPDLHSELNLSSLELGDSALYFCASSVESRGSTDTQYFGPGTRLTVL.

The genes are TRBV10-2 and TRBJ2-1, with TRBD2 matching over 8 bases. V gave up 2 bases and J gave up 6 bases; unmatched junction bases: 0. The germline V gene has CDR1 WSHSY and CDR2 SAAADI. This CDR3 is built from 13 residues. The CDR3 spells CASSEGTSNEQFF. In DNA, the CDR3 is TGCGCCAGCAGTGAGGGGACTAGCAATGAGCAGTTCTTC.

The chain uses TRBV14 and TRBJ2-5, with TRBD2 identical over 13 bases. The trim removed 0 bases at V and 4 bases at J, leaving 2 bases unmatched. Germline V CDR1 and CDR2: SGHDN, FVKESK. CDR3 length: 16 residues. The CDR3 DNA follows: TGTGCCAGCAGCCAAGATTGGACTAGCGGGGGAGAGACCCAGTACTTC. This gives the protein CASSQDWTSGGETQYF.

The chain employs TRBV5-5 and TRBJ1-5; 9 nucleotides match TRBD1. The V gene's germline CDR1 is SGHKS and CDR2 YYEKEE (reference sequence). The CDR3 sequence is 14 residues long. Trimming cost V 4 bases and J 6 bases; bases outside gene matches: 5. CDR3 sequence (DNA): TGTGCCAGCAGCCTTACAGGGGGCGGTCAGCCCCAGCATTTT. It is translated as CASSLTGGGQPQHF. The entire variable domain, with the rest obtained from reference TRBV5-5 and TRBJ1-5, is as follows: DAGVTQSPTHLIKTRGQQVTLRCSPISGHKSVSWYQQVLGQGPQFIFQYYEKEERGRGNFPDRFSARQFPNYSSELNVNALLLGDSALYLCASSLTGGGQPQHFGDGTRLSIL.

CDR3 protein: CASSLGPGLGPGYTF. The CDR3 DNA reads as TGTGCCAGCAGTTTAGGACCGGGACTCGGACCTGGCTACACCTTC. The chain couples TRBV27 to TRBJ1-2; D possibly corresponds to TRBD1 (5 bases). This CDR3 comprises 15 residues. The germline V and J ends were trimmed by 2 bases and 7 bases, with 17 bases remaining between them. Looked up from germline, CDR1 is MNHEY and CDR2 is SMNVEV (reference sequence).

This clone was observed a handful of times. This rearrangement joins TRBV2 to TRBJ1-1; D gene ambiguous. Trimming took off 6 bases at V and 10 bases at J, with 15 bases between the two ends. The CDR3 is 12 amino acids. CDR1 is SNHLY, CDR2 FYNNEI, per germline. CDR3 sequence reads: CASREDTVGAFF. CDR3 nucleotides: TGTGCCAGCAGGGAGGATACAGTTGGAGCTTTCTTT.

The chain carries TRBV10-3 and TRBJ2-7; 10 positions match TRBD2. Germline CDR1 and CDR2: ENHRY and SYGVKD. The CDR3 runs to 15 residues. V was clipped by 4 bases and J by 1 base; unmatched bases: 4. The CDR3 loop is CAISAPSGSSYEQYF. The CDR3 DNA reads TGTGCCATCAGTGCCCCTAGCGGGAGTTCCTACGAGCAGTACTTC.

The rearrangement links TRBV9 to TRBJ2-1; a weak D match, TRBD2 (8 bases). The V gene's germline CDR1 is SGDLS and CDR2 YYNGEE. The length of the CDR3 is 20 residues. V was pared by 4 bases and J by 8 bases, with 34 bases between. CDR3 amino acids: CASSLSDRVLAGYFLYEQFF. DNA for the CDR3: TGTGCCAGCAGCTTATCTGACAGGGTGTTAGCGGGATACTTTCTGTATGAGCAGTTCTTC.

This sequence joins TRBV29-1 and TRBJ2-7; maybe TRBD2 (6 bases). There are 14 residues in the CDR3. Germline CDR1 is SQVTM and CDR2 is ANQGSEA. Trimming pared 0 bases from V and 6 bases from J, leaving 15 bases between. The CDR3 protein is CSVEEDGSPSEQYF. CDR3 coding DNA: TGCAGCGTTGAAGAGGACGGGAGCCCTAGCGAGCAGTACTTC.